This T cell receptor (beta chain) originates from a study of T cells in Graves' hyperthyroidism and ophthalmopathy. Study observations and caveats: Ophthalmopathy was predicted by the model a median of approximately 6 months ahead of onset. Blood also held most thyroid clonotypes expanded beyond 0.001.

Amplification of TCR beta CDR3 regions used RNA as the template. Initially, a first-round RT-PCR of the TCR CDR3 employed the HTBI primer set. MiXCR, run by TCRdb on the multiplex PCR reads, gives a single entry per CDR3 protein. The sample records roughly 800,000 distinct CDR3 sequences, about two fifths being singletons. For this clonotype: Its target is not known.

Input material: blood. The origin of this receptor is a man between 18 and 29 years old with Graves' hyperthyroidism.

The CDR3 spells CASSLVLGPVTGELFF. The DNA for the CDR3 is TGTGCCAGCAGCCTTGTCTTGGGGCCGGTCACCGGGGAGCTGTTTTTT. V usage is TRBV6-1 and J usage is TRBJ2-2; D is possibly TRBD1 (5 bases). V lost 6 bases to trimming and J lost 4 bases, with 18 bases between them. CDR1 MNHNS and CDR2 SASEGT come from the germline V gene. The CDR3 covers 16 residues.